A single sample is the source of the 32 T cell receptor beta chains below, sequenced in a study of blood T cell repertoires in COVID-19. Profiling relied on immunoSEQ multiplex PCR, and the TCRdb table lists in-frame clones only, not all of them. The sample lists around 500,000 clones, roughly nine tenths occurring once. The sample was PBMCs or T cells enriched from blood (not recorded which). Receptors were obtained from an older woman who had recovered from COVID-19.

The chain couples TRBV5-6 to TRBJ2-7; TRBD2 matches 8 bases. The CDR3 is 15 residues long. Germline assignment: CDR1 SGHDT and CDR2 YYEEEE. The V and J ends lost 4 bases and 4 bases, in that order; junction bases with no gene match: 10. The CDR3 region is CASSPSRGGIYEQYV. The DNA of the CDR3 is TGTGCCAGCAGCCCCTCCCGGGGGGGCATATACGAGCAGTACGTC.

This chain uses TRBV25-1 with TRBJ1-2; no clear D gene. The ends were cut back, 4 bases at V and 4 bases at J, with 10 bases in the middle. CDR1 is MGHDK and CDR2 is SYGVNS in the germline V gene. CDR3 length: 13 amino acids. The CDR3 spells CASSGWAAYGYTF. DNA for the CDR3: TGTGCCAGCAGTGGATGGGCCGCCTATGGCTACACCTTC.

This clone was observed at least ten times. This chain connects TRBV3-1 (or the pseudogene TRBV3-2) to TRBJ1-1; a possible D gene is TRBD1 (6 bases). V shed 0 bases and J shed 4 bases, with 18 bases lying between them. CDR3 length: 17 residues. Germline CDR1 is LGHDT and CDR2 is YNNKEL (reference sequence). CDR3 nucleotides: TGTGCCAGCAGCCAAGATCCATCATGGCAGGGGTTCACTGAAGCTTTCTTT. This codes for CASSQDPSWQGFTEAFF.

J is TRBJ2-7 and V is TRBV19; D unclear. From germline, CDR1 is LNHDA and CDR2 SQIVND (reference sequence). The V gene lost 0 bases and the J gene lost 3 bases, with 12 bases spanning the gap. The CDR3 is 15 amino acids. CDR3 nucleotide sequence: TGTGCCAGTAGTATAGACGGCGGATTGAGCTACGAGCAGTACTTC. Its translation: CASSIDGGLSYEQYF.

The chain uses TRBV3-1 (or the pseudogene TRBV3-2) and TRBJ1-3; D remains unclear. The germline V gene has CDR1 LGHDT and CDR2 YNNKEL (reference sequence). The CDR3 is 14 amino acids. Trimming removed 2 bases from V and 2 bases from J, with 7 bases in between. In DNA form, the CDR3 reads TGTGCCAGCAGCCAATACACAGCTGGAAACACCATATATTTT. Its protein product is CASSQYTAGNTIYF.

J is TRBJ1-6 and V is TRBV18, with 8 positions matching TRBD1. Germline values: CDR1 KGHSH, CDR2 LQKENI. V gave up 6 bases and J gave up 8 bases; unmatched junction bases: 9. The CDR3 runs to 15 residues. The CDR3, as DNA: TGTGCCAGCTCCCTCCGGACAGGGTTCGATTCACCCCTCCACTTT. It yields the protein CASSLRTGFDSPLHF.

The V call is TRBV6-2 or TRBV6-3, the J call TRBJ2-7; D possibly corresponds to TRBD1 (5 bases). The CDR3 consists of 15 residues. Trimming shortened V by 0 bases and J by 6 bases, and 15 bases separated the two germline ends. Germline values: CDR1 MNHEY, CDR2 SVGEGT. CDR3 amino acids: CASSYSSPRVGEQYV. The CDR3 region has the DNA TGTGCCAGCAGTTACTCGAGCCCCAGGGTAGGCGAGCAGTACGTC.

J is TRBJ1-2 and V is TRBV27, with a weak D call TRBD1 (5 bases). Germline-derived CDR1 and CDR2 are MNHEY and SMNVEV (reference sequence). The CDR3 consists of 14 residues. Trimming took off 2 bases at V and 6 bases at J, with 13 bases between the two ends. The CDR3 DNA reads TGTGCCAGCAGTTTAAGCGTCAGGGTAAATGGCTACACCTTC. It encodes CASSLSVRVNGYTF.

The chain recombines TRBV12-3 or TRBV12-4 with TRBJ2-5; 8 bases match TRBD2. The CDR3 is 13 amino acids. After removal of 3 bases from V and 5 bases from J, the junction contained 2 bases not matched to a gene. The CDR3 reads CASSLKRGETQYF. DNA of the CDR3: TGTGCCAGCAGTTTGAAGCGGGGGGAGACCCAGTACTTC.

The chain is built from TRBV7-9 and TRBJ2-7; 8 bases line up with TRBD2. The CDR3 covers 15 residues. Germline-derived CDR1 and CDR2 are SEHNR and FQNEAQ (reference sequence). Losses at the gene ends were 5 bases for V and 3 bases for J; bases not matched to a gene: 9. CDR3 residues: CASSPRGGQGYEQYF. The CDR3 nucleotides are TGTGCCAGCAGCCCCCGGGGGGGTCAGGGCTACGAGCAGTACTTC.

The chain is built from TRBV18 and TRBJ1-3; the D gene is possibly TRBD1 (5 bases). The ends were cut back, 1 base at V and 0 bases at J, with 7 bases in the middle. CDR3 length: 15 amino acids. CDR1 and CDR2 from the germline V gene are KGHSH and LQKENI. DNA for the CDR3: TGTGCCAGCTCACCACAGGGGCACTCTGGAAACACCATATATTTT. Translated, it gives CASSPQGHSGNTIYF.

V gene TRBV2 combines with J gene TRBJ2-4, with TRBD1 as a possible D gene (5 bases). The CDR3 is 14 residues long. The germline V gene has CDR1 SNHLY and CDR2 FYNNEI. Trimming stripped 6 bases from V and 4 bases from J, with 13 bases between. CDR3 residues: CASRQDSSKNIQYF. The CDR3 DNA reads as TGTGCCAGCAGGCAAGACAGCTCTAAAAACATTCAGTACTTC.

The chain's CDR3 is CASRAGTDISNTEAFF. The CDR3 DNA reads TGTGCCAGCCGGGCCGGGACAGACATTTCGAACACTGAAGCTTTCTTT. J is TRBJ1-1 and V is TRBV7-6, with 7 bases aligning to TRBD1. Germline assignment: CDR1 SGHVS and CDR2 FNYEAQ. The CDR3 sequence is 16 residues long. The V segment lost 8 bases and the J segment 1 base; nucleotides outside the gene matches: 13. The full variable domain, its missing parts supplied by reference TRBV7-6 and TRBJ1-1, is GAGVSQSPRYKVTKRGQDVALRCDPISGHVSLYWYRQALGQGPEFLTYFNYEAQQDKSGLPNDRFSAERPEGSISTLTIQRTEQRDSAMYRCASRAGTDISNTEAFFGQGTRLTVV.

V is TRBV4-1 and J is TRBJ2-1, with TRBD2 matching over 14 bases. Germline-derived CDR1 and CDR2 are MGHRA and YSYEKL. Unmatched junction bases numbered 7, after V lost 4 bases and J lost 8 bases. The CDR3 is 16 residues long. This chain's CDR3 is CASSLSTSGGAHEQFF. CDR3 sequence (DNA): TGCGCCAGCAGCCTTTCGACTAGCGGGGGGGCGCATGAGCAGTTCTTC.

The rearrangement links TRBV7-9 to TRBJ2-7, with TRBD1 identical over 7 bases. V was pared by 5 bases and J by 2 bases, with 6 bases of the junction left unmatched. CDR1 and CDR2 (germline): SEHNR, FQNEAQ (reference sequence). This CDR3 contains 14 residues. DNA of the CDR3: TGTGCCAGCAGCACAACCGGGACAGCCTACGAGCAGTACTTC. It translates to CASSTTGTAYEQYF.

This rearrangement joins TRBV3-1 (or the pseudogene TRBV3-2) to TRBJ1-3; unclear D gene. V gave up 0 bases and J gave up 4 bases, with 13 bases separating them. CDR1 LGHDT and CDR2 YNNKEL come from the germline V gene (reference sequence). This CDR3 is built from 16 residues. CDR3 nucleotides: TGTGCCAGCAGCCAAGACCTTCGGGTCTCCGGAAACACCATATATTTT. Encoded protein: CASSQDLRVSGNTIYF.

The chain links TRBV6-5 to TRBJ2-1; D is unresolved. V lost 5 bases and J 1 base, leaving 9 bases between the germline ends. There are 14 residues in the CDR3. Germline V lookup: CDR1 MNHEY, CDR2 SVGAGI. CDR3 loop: CASSRSLSYNEQFF. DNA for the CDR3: TGTGCCAGCAGTCGAAGTCTATCCTACAATGAGCAGTTCTTC.

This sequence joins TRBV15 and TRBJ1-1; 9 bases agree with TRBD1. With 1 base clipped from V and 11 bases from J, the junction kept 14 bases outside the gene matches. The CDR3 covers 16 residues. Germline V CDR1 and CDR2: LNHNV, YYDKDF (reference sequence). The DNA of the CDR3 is TGTGCCACCAGCAGAGGGACAGGGGTTGATTGGTCTCTGGCTTTCTTT. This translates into CATSRGTGVDWSLAFF.

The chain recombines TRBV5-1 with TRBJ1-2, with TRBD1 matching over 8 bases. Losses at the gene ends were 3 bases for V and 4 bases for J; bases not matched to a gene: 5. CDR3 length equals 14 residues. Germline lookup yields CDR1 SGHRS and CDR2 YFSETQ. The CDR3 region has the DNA TGCGCCAGCAGCTGGGGACAGGCGGCCTATGGCTACACCTTC. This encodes CASSWGQAAYGYTF.

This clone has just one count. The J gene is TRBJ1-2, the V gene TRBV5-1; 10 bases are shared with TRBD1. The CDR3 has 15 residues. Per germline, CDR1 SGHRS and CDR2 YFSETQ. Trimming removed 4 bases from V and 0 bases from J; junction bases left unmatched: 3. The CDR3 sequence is CASSQTGGANYGYTF. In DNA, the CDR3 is TGCGCCAGCAGCCAGACAGGGGGCGCTAACTATGGCTACACCTTC.

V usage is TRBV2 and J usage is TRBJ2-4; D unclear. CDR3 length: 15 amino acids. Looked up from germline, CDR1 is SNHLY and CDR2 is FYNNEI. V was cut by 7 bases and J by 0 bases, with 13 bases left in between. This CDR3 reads CASNPHGAAKNIQYF. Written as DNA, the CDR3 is TGTGCCAGCAATCCCCACGGAGCAGCCAAAAACATTCAGTACTTC.

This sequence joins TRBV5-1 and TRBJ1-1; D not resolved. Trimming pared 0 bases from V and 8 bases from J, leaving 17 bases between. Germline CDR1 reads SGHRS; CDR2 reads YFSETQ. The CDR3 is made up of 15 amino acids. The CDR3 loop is CASSLALGLTGEAFF. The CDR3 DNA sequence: TGCGCCAGCAGCTTGGCCCTCGGGTTGACGGGGGAAGCTTTCTTT.

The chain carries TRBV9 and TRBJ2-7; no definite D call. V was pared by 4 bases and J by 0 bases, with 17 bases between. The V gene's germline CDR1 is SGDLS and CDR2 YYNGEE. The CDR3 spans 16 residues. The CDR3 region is CASSPVGSRLSYEQYF. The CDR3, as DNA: TGTGCCAGCAGCCCAGTGGGCAGTCGTCTCTCCTACGAGCAGTACTTC.

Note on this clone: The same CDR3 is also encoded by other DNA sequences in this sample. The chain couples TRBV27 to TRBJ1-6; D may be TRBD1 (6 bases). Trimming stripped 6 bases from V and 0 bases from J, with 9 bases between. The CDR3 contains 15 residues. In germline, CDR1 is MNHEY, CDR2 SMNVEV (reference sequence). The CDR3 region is CASSLRGSYNSPLHF. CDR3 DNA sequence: TGTGCCAGCAGCCTCAGGGGCTCCTATAATTCACCCCTCCACTTT.

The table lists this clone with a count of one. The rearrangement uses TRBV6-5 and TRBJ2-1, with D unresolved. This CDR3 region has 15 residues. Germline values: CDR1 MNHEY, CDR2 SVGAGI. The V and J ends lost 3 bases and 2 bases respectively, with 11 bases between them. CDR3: CASSYLPEAYNEQFF. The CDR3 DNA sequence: TGTGCCAGCAGTTATCTACCCGAGGCCTACAATGAGCAGTTCTTC.

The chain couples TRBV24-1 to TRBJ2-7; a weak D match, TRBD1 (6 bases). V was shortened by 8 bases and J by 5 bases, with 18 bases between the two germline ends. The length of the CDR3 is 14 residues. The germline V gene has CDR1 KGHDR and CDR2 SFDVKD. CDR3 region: CATTIQTGGNEQYV. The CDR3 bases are TGTGCCACCACGATTCAGACAGGTGGTAACGAGCAGTACGTC.

The CDR3 DNA reads as TGTGCCAGCAGCTTCAAGGGGGGGCCCACAGATACGCAGTATTTT. This codes for CASSFKGGPTDTQYF. V is TRBV7-8 and J is TRBJ2-3; D might be TRBD2 (7 bases). The V end lost 3 bases, the J end lost 2 bases, and 12 bases lay between the germline ends. Germline V gene lookup returns CDR1 SGHVS and CDR2 FQNEAQ. CDR3 size: 15 residues.

CDR3 nucleotide sequence: TGTGCCAGCAGTCCCTCAGGGGGAGGCGGAGCTTTCTTT. Its protein is CASSPSGGGGAFF. The chain carries TRBV6-5 and TRBJ1-1; 7 bases fit TRBD1. The CDR3 length is 13 residues. Trimming at V came to 5 bases and at J to 10 bases, leaving 10 bases not matched to a gene. Germline assignment: CDR1 MNHEY and CDR2 SVGAGI.

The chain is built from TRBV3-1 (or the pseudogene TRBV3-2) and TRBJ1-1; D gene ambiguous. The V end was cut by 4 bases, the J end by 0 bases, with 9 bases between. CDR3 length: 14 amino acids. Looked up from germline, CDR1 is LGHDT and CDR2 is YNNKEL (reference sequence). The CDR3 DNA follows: TGTGCCAGCAGCCCACAGATCCTGAACACTGAAGCTTTCTTT. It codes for CASSPQILNTEAFF.

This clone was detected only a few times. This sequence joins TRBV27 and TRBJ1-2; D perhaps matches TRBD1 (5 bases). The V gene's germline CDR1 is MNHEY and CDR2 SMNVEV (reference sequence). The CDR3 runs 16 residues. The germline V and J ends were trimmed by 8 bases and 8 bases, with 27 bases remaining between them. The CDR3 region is CASYGPTLGEGLGYTF. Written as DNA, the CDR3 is TGTGCCAGCTACGGGCCGACACTGGGGGAGGGCCTGGGCTACACCTTC.

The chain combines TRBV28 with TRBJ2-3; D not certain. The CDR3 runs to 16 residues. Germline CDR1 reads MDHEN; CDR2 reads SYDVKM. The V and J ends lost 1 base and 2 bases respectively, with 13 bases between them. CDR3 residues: CASSLYNIVYTDTQYF. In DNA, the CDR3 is TGTGCCAGCAGTTTATATAACATCGTATACACAGATACGCAGTATTTT.

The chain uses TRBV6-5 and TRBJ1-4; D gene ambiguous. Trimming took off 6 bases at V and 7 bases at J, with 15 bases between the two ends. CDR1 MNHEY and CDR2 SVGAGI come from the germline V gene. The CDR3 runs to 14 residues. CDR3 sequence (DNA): TGTGCCAGCAGACTGGTTAGTGGGAGTGAAAAACTGTTTTTT. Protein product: CASRLVSGSEKLFF.